Below, one T cell receptor (beta chain) is given with its context. The antigen remains unidentified. CDR3 length: 15 residues. V lost 2 bases, J lost 5 bases, and 12 bases lay in between. The V gene's germline CDR1 is SEHNR and CDR2 FQNEAQ (reference sequence). The data were obtained in a study of cytomegalovirus exposure and HLA in healthy donors. Study-wide results and limits: Researchers reported in a later analysis that a missense DCLRE1C variant was tied to TCR beta V- and J-gene trimming. In an earlier analysis, productive rearrangement rates for most beta V segments clustered near 87% or 30%. The authors later found most CMV-associated TCR beta chains appeared HLA-restricted. What TCR beta sequences reportedly achieved was accurate prediction of HLA-A and HLA-B alleles in most subjects.

PCR amplification relied on 60 Vbeta primers (plus 13 Jbeta primers). Assay: immunoSEQ multiplex PCR; the TCRdb copy retains only in-frame clones and omits some. The sample data list 95,000 to 150,000 clones. The source is a man aged 40-49 years in good health and CMV-seronegative. The chain joins TRBV7-9 to TRBJ2-2, with TRBD1 as a possible D gene (6 bases). Material for sequencing was PBMCs. CDR3 nucleotides: TGTGCCAGCAGCTTACAGTCAGGGGCTACCGGGGAGCTGTTTTTT. It yields the protein CASSLQSGATGELFF.